The source of this T cell receptor (beta chain) is a study of regulatory T cells in long-lasting Graves disease. The sample's time point: newly diagnosed GD, antithyroid drugs for less than 3 months. PBMC RNA served as the TCR library source. CDR3 regions were amplified by Arm-PCR using iRepertoire HTBI primers to build TCR beta libraries. TCRdb re-called the multiplex PCR reads through MiXCR, storing one row per CDR3 protein. The top ten hold about 40% of the sample, which has around 330,000 distinct CDR3 sequences, 18% seen once. Germline V CDR1 and CDR2: SGHRS, YFSETQ. Trimming took 2 bases from V and 5 from J, leaving 10 bases between them. CDR3 length: 14 amino acids.

The TCR comes from a female donor with Graves disease. The specimen was peripheral blood mononuclear cells (PBMCs), collected at new diagnosis, from a patient treated with antithyroid drugs. The chain couples TRBV5-1 to TRBJ2-2; D is uncertain. CDR3: CASSFELVTGELFF. In nucleotides, the CDR3 is TGCGCCAGCAGCTTTGAGCTAGTAACCGGGGAGCTGTTTTTT.